Listed here are 12 T cell receptor beta chains from one sample, sequenced in a study of T cell changes during pregnancy in multiple sclerosis. Using immunoSEQ multiplex PCR, the repertoire was profiled, and TCRdb retains in-frame clones only, with some absent. The table lists 58,000 or so clones, 80% to 95% of them singletons. The material was CD4+ T cells from peripheral blood mononuclear cells, obtained in the third trimester of pregnancy. The receptors derive from a female donor with multiple sclerosis, enrolled in a pregnancy study.

This clone was counted between two and nine times. This chain links TRBV19 with TRBJ1-2, with D possibly being TRBD1 (5 bases). The CDR3 sequence is 14 residues long. Between the trimmed V and J ends, which lost 6 bases and 7 bases, there was a span of 18 bases. The germline V gene has CDR1 LNHDA and CDR2 SQIVND (reference sequence). CDR3 region: CASRGQGGVGGYTF. In nucleotides, the CDR3 is TGTGCCAGTAGGGGCCAGGGAGGTGTGGGTGGCTACACCTTC.

V and J are TRBV27 and TRBJ2-2; D may be TRBD2 (6 bases). In germline, CDR1 is MNHEY, CDR2 SMNVEV (reference sequence). Trimming took 6 bases from V and 4 from J, leaving 15 bases between them. The CDR3 is 15 residues long. The CDR3 is CASRAGDSLTGELFF. The CDR3, as DNA: TGTGCCAGCAGGGCTGGGGACTCCCTCACCGGGGAGCTGTTTTTT.

This rearrangement joins TRBV7-9 to TRBJ1-5; D remains unclear. This CDR3 comprises 18 residues. Trimming removed 1 base at V and 0 bases at J, with 16 bases between. Germline-derived CDR1 and CDR2 are SEHNR and FQNEAQ (reference sequence). The CDR3 sequence: CASSLELNPKYSNQPQHF. CDR3 nucleotide sequence: TGTGCCAGCAGCTTAGAGCTCAATCCCAAGTATAGCAATCAGCCCCAGCATTTT. Full variable domain (outside the CDR3, taken from reference TRBV7-9 and TRBJ1-5): DTGVSQNPRHKITKRGQNVTFRCDPISEHNRLYWYRQTLGQGPEFLTYFQNEAQLEKSRLLSDRFSAERPKGSFSTLEIQRTEQGDSAMYLCASSLELNPKYSNQPQHFGDGTRLSIL.

The chain combines TRBV5-6 with TRBJ2-1; 10 bases line up with TRBD2. This CDR3 region has 16 residues. Germline V lookup: CDR1 SGHDT, CDR2 YYEEEE. With 4 bases clipped from V and 4 bases from J, the junction kept 8 bases outside the gene matches. CDR3 loop: CASSHSLAGKYNEQFF. CDR3 DNA sequence: TGTGCCAGCAGCCACTCACTAGCGGGGAAGTACAATGAGCAGTTCTTC.

This clone was counted a few times. The CDR3 region is CASSEGAGAGLGEQYF. CDR3 bases: TGTGCCAGCAGTGAAGGTGCGGGGGCAGGACTCGGTGAGCAGTACTTC. The chain links TRBV2 to TRBJ2-7; a weak D match, TRBD2 (7 bases). Trimming took off 1 base at V and 7 bases at J, with 20 bases between the two ends. This CDR3 spans 16 amino acids. Germline loops: CDR1 SNHLY, CDR2 FYNNEI.

This clone was found once. V is TRBV30 and J is TRBJ1-6, with D possibly matching TRBD1 (6 bases). V shed 0 bases and J shed 6 bases, with 9 bases lying between them. Germline V gives CDR1 GTSNPN, CDR2 SVGIG (reference sequence). This CDR3 has 14 residues. CDR3 protein: CAWSVRTVNSPLHF. Here the CDR3 DNA reads TGTGCCTGGAGTGTACGGACAGTTAATTCACCCCTCCACTTT.

The rearrangement joins TRBV27 to TRBJ2-7; 8 nucleotides line up with TRBD1. V lost 5 bases, J lost 5 bases, and 23 bases stayed unmatched. The CDR3 sequence is 19 residues long. Per the germline V gene, CDR1 is MNHEY and CDR2 is SMNVEV (reference sequence). CDR3 loop: CASSPAVITGVGDRHEQYF. CDR3 coding DNA: TGTGCCAGCAGTCCCGCGGTCATCACAGGGGTGGGGGACAGGCACGAGCAGTACTTC.

The chain employs TRBV5-6 and TRBJ2-7, with 7 positions matching TRBD1. This CDR3 has 15 amino acids. With 5 bases clipped from V and 3 bases from J, the junction kept 11 bases outside the gene matches. Germline loops: CDR1 SGHDT, CDR2 YYEEEE. The CDR3 loop is CASRTMTGKSYEQYF. The CDR3 coding sequence is TGTGCCAGCAGAACGATGACAGGGAAAAGCTACGAGCAGTACTTC.

This clone was observed once. The chain carries TRBV19 and TRBJ1-2, with D possibly matching TRBD1 (5 bases). Germline CDR1 and CDR2: LNHDA and SQIVND (reference sequence). Trimming stripped 6 bases from V and 6 bases from J, with 20 bases between. The CDR3 covers 15 residues. The CDR3 region has the DNA TGTGCCAGTAGCTTACAGGACGGCGAAAGAGATGGCTACACCTTC. Encoded protein: CASSLQDGERDGYTF.

This clone has only one observation. J is TRBJ1-4 and V is TRBV7-8, with a possible D match to TRBD1 (6 bases). Trimming stripped 6 bases from V and 7 bases from J, with 18 bases between. This CDR3 is built from 15 residues. Germline CDR1 is SGHVS and CDR2 is FQNEAQ. The CDR3 here is CASSPTGKLSEKLFF. The CDR3 DNA is TGTGCCAGCAGTCCCACAGGGAAGCTCAGTGAAAAACTGTTTTTT.

J is TRBJ1-6 and V is TRBV7-9; 8 positions agree with TRBD1. This CDR3 comprises 15 residues. Germline V gene lookup returns CDR1 SEHNR and CDR2 FQNEAQ (reference sequence). V dropped 5 bases and J dropped 8; count of bases not matched to a gene: 8. The CDR3 reads CASSKTGASDSPLHF. The CDR3 DNA follows: TGTGCCAGCAGCAAGACAGGGGCTTCGGATTCACCCCTCCACTTT.

The chain couples TRBV18 to TRBJ2-5, with TRBD1 as a possible D gene (6 bases). Germline assignment: CDR1 KGHSH and CDR2 LQKENI. The germline V and J ends were trimmed by 5 bases and 5 bases, with 15 bases remaining between them. The CDR3 loop spans 14 amino acids. The CDR3 sequence: CASSSGQQPETQYF. CDR3 DNA: TGTGCCAGCTCATCGGGACAACAACCTGAGACCCAGTACTTC.